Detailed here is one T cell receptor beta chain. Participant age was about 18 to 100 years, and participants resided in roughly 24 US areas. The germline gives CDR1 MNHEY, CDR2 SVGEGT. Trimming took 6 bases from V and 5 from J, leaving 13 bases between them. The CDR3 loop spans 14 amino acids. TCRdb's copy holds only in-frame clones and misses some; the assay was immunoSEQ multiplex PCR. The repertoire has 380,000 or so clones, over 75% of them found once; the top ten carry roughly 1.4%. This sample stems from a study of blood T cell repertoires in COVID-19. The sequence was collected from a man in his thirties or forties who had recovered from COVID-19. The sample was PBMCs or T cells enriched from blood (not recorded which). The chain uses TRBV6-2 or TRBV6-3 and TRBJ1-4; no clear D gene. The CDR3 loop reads CASSRDNANEKLFF. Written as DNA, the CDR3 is TGTGCCAGCAGCCGAGACAACGCAAATGAAAAACTGTTTTTT.